The 30 T cell receptor beta chains listed next were all sequenced from one sample in a study of T cell repertoires in cytomegalovirus infection. TCRdb used MiXCR to reprocess the reads, holding one entry per CDR3 protein. The table shows under 600,000 distinct CDR3 sequences, with approximately 17% occurring only once. Sequencing input: CD8+ T cells from PBMCs. The source is a human donor in good health (CMV status not recorded). Some clones in this sample may be carry-over from other donors' samples.

Comments on this clonotype: At one end, the junction sequence differs from germline, possibly due to a read error. V gene TRBV7-4 combines with J gene TRBJ2-7, with D hard to call. The V gene's germline CDR1 is SGHVT and CDR2 SQSDAQ. The CDR3 is made up of 15 amino acids. For the CDR3, the DNA is TGTGCCAGCAGCTCTAACATTGCTTACTCCCACGAGCAGTACTTC. Residues: CASSSNIAYSHEQYF. The full variable domain, with the rest looked up from reference TRBV7-4 and TRBJ2-7, is GAGVSQSPRYKVAKRGRDVALRCDSISGHVTLYWYRQTLGQGSEVLTYSQSDAQRDKSGRPSGRFSAERPERSVSTLKIQRTEQGDSAVYLCASSSNIAYSHEQYFGPGTRLTVT.

This clonotype was observed at least ten times. The rearrangement links TRBV12-5 to TRBJ2-3, with D possibly matching TRBD2 (5 bases). The CDR3 is 15 residues long. Germline assignment: CDR1 LGHNT and CDR2 FRNRAP. The ends were cut back, 6 bases at V and 0 bases at J, with 13 bases in the middle. In DNA, the CDR3 is TGTGCTAGTGGCCCCTGGGGAGCTAGCACAGATACGCAGTATTTT. It specifies CASGPWGASTDTQYF.

This clonotype was recorded many times. V and J are TRBV2 and TRBJ2-2; tentatively, D is TRBD1 (6 bases). The CDR3 has 13 amino acids. V dropped 9 bases and J dropped 0 bases, with 8 bases sitting between them. The V gene's germline CDR1 is SNHLY and CDR2 FYNNEI. CDR3 amino acids: CARTGPNTGELFF. The CDR3 DNA reads as TGTGCCAGGACAGGACCGAACACCGGGGAGCTGTTTTTT.

The chain carries TRBV5-6 and TRBJ2-7, with D perhaps matching TRBD2 (6 bases). Germline-derived CDR1 and CDR2 are SGHDT and YYEEEE. The CDR3 covers 15 residues. V dropped 0 bases and J dropped 3 bases, with 13 bases sitting between them. CDR3 amino acids: CASSLVKDYVYEQYF. CDR3 in DNA: TGTGCCAGCAGCTTGGTCAAGGACTACGTCTACGAGCAGTACTTC.

This clonotype was detected ten times or more. The J gene is TRBJ1-1, the V gene TRBV28; D is unresolved. This CDR3 contains 14 residues. Germline V gene data show CDR1 as MDHEN and CDR2 as SYDVKM. The V and J ends lost 6 bases and 0 bases respectively, with 11 bases between them. The CDR3 is CASRKEQMNTEAFF. In nucleotides, the CDR3 is TGTGCCAGCAGGAAGGAACAAATGAACACTGAAGCTTTCTTT.

This clonotype was recorded at least ten times. The V and J genes are TRBV27 and TRBJ2-7; D could derive from TRBD1 or TRBD2 (5 bases each). This CDR3 region has 15 residues. The germline V gene encodes CDR1 MNHEY and CDR2 SMNVEV (reference sequence). V lost 4 bases and J lost 1, with 14 bases in between. CDR3 in amino acids: CASSSAGTGSYEQYF. CDR3 DNA sequence: TGTGCCAGCAGTTCCGCCGGGACGGGGTCCTACGAGCAGTACTTC.

The chain recombines TRBV27 with TRBJ2-1, with D unclear. Per the germline V gene, CDR1 is MNHEY and CDR2 is SMNVEV (reference sequence). Trimming cost V 6 bases and J 15 bases, with 18 bases left between them. CDR3 length equals 12 residues. CDR3: CASSPPGQEVFF. The CDR3 region has the DNA TGTGCCAGCAGCCCCCCGGGCCAAGAGGTGTTCTTC.

At least ten counts were recorded for this clonotype. The chain joins TRBV7-6 to TRBJ1-3; D gene unclear. Trimming took 1 base from V and 0 from J, leaving 7 bases between them. The CDR3 is 15 amino acids. Germline values: CDR1 SGHVS, CDR2 FNYEAQ. In DNA form, the CDR3 reads TGTGCCAGCAGCTTAGGAGGATACTCTGGAAACACCATATATTTT. This translates into CASSLGGYSGNTIYF.

Many counts were recorded for this clonotype. The gene calls are TRBV7-9 and TRBJ2-1; TRBD1 matches at 8 bases. The junction had 9 bases not matched to a gene; V was cut back by 5 bases and J by 9 bases. CDR3 length: 14 amino acids. Germline-derived CDR1 and CDR2 are SEHNR and FQNEAQ (reference sequence). CDR3 residues: CASSPLIDRGEQFF. The DNA of the CDR3 is TGTGCCAGCAGCCCGCTTATTGACAGGGGTGAGCAGTTCTTC.

Worth noting for this clonotype: A read error may be the cause here, since a much bigger clone is one base away. This sequence joins TRBV24-1 and TRBJ2-1; possibly TRBD2 for D (5 bases). Trimming stripped 2 bases from V and 0 bases from J, with 22 bases between. The CDR3 runs to 20 residues. The germline CDR1 and CDR2 sequences are KGHDR and SFDVKD. CDR3: CATSDSLGAVGPSSYNEQFF. CDR3 coding DNA: TGTGCCACCAGTGATTCTCTCGGAGCGGTAGGACCCAGCTCCTACAATGAGCAGTTCTTC.

A note on this clonotype: This likely came from a read error, as a far larger clone is one base away. The chain is built from TRBV7-9 and TRBJ2-7, with D unclear. Trimming stripped 2 bases from V and 8 bases from J, with 7 bases between. This CDR3 contains 11 residues. Germline assignment: CDR1 SEHNR and CDR2 FQNEAQ (reference sequence). CDR3 DNA: TGTGCCAGCAGCTTACGTGGCAAGCAGTACTTC. It yields the protein CASSLRGKQYF.

This clonotype was seen more than once but under ten times. J is TRBJ1-1 and V is TRBV30; D perhaps matches TRBD1 (5 bases). Germline V gene lookup returns CDR1 GTSNPN and CDR2 SVGIG (reference sequence). Trimming removed 1 base at V and 4 bases at J, with 13 bases between. The CDR3 runs to 14 residues. The CDR3 region has the DNA TGTGCCTGGAGTGGAGGGGTTGGGGCCACTGAAGCTTTCTTT. Translating it yields CAWSGGVGATEAFF.

This clonotype has ten or more counts. The rearrangement uses TRBV12-3 or TRBV12-4 and TRBJ2-1, with D uncertain. This CDR3 has 14 amino acids. The V end lost 1 base, the J end lost 2 bases, and 6 bases lay between the germline ends. CDR3 loop: CASSLDSTYNEQFF. CDR3 DNA: TGTGCCAGCAGTTTAGACAGTACCTACAATGAGCAGTTCTTC.

This clonotype was observed a handful of times. The chain is built from TRBV6-2 or TRBV6-3 and TRBJ1-2; tentatively, D is TRBD1 (6 bases). Germline V gene lookup returns CDR1 MNHEY and CDR2 SVGEGT. V lost 9 bases and J 4 bases, leaving 18 bases between the germline ends. The length of the CDR3 is 14 residues. The CDR3 DNA sequence: TGTGCCAGTGTTACAGGGTGGTCTTCCTATGGCTACACCTTC. Translated: CASVTGWSSYGYTF.

The chain carries TRBV30 and TRBJ1-5, with D uncertain. V was clipped by 0 bases and J by 6 bases, with 6 bases between them. Germline CDR1 and CDR2: GTSNPN and SVGIG (reference sequence). CDR3 length: 12 residues. DNA of the CDR3: TGTGCCTGGAGTGTAGCAAGTCAGCCCCAGCATTTT. Translating gives CAWSVASQPQHF.

This clonotype came up a few times. The V and J genes are TRBV10-3 and TRBJ2-5; tentatively, D is TRBD1 (5 bases). Between the trimmed V and J ends, which lost 3 bases and 5 bases, there was a span of 16 bases. Germline V gene sequence: CDR1 ENHRY, CDR2 SYGVKD. The CDR3 covers 15 residues. In DNA, the CDR3 is TGTGCCATCAGTGATACCCATCTGGGGCAGGAGACCCAGTACTTC. Protein: CAISDTHLGQETQYF.

This chain links TRBV15 with TRBJ1-4; the D is unclear. The CDR3 covers 15 residues. V dropped 3 bases and J dropped 5 bases, with 13 bases sitting between them. CDR1 LNHNV and CDR2 YYDKDF come from the germline V gene (reference sequence). This CDR3 reads CATSRAGSINEKLFF. DNA for the CDR3: TGTGCCACCAGCAGGGCGGGCTCCATCAATGAAAAACTGTTTTTT. Full variable domain (rest looked up from reference TRBV15 and TRBJ1-4): DAMVIQNPRYQVTQFGKPVTLSCSQTLNHNVMYWYQQKSSQAPKLLFHYYDKDFNNEADTPDNFQSRRPNTSFCFLDIRSPGLGDTAMYLCATSRAGSINEKLFFGSGTQLSVL.

This clonotype was observed at least ten times. The gene calls are TRBV12-5 and TRBJ2-1, with D perhaps TRBD2 (6 bases). Germline-derived CDR1 and CDR2 are LGHNT and FRNRAP. The CDR3 is 17 amino acids. Trimming pared 0 bases from V and 7 bases from J, leaving 19 bases between. CDR3 loop: CASGLVKVTRVRNEQFF. CDR3 nucleotide sequence: TGTGCTAGTGGTTTGGTAAAGGTGACTAGAGTTAGGAATGAGCAGTTCTTC.

This chain links TRBV7-9 with TRBJ2-7, with TRBD1 matching over 10 bases. The germline gives CDR1 SEHNR, CDR2 FQNEAQ (reference sequence). CDR3 length equals 14 residues. V was pared by 5 bases and J by 4 bases, with 5 bases of the junction left unmatched. CDR3 sequence reads: CASSPDRGRYEQYF. The CDR3 DNA follows: TGTGCCAGCAGCCCCGACAGGGGGCGGTACGAGCAGTACTTC.

There are a few counts of this clonotype. The chain recombines TRBV13 with TRBJ2-7; 9 bases align to TRBD1. This CDR3 spans 15 amino acids. V lost 4 bases and J lost 5; bases outside the gene matches: 9. Germline V CDR1 and CDR2: PRHDT, FYEKMQ (reference sequence). The CDR3 loop reads CASSSTRTGAHEQYF. In DNA, the CDR3 is TGTGCCAGCAGCTCGACCCGGACAGGGGCCCACGAGCAGTACTTC. Full variable domain (missing parts from reference TRBV13 and TRBJ2-7): AAGVIQSPRHLIKEKRETATLKCYPIPRHDTVYWYQQGPGQDPQFLISFYEKMQSDKGSIPDRFSAQQFSDYHSELNMSSLELGDSALYFCASSSTRTGAHEQYFGPGTRLTVT.

The chain is built from TRBV28 and TRBJ1-6; no definite D call. The V end was cut by 1 base, the J end by 6 bases, with 7 bases between. The CDR3 is 14 amino acids. Germline V gene sequence: CDR1 MDHEN, CDR2 SYDVKM. CDR3: CASSLLEANSPLHF. In DNA form, the CDR3 reads TGTGCCAGCAGTTTATTGGAGGCTAATTCACCCCTCCACTTT.

This clonotype came up once. Without the conserved terminal phenylalanine or tryptophan, this CDR3 likely stems from a read error. The chain recombines TRBV4-1 with TRBJ2-1, with 7 bases matching TRBD2. The CDR3 contains 17 residues. Germline V CDR1 and CDR2: MGHRA, YSYEKL. V dropped 1 base and J dropped 5; count of bases not matched to a gene: 11. CDR3 loop: CASSQAILADVNNEQFL. The CDR3, as DNA: TGCGCCAGCAGCCAAGCGATCCTAGCGGACGTGAACAATGAGCAGTTCTTA.

This clonotype was counted many times. The chain joins TRBV11-2 to TRBJ2-2; TRBD2 matches 7 bases. V lost 2 bases to trimming and J lost 5 bases; unmatched junction nucleotides: 17. Germline-derived CDR1 and CDR2 are SGHAT and FQNNGV. The CDR3 has 19 amino acids. The CDR3 DNA reads as TGTGCCAGCAGCTTACCCGCCCGGGGTGCGGGAGATCCTACCGGGGAGCTGTTTTTT. It translates to CASSLPARGAGDPTGELFF.

This chain uses TRBV4-1 with TRBJ2-3; D might be TRBD2 (6 bases). Germline V gene data show CDR1 as MGHRA and CDR2 as YSYEKL. Trimming pared 2 bases from V and 0 bases from J, leaving 18 bases between. CDR3 size: 18 residues. This CDR3 is CASSQSARPGSSTDTQYF. The CDR3, as DNA: TGCGCCAGCAGCCAAAGTGCCCGCCCCGGGAGTAGCACAGATACGCAGTATTTT.

This clonotype turned up a few times. The V gene is TRBV15, the J gene TRBJ1-5; a weak D match, TRBD1 (6 bases). CDR3 size: 14 residues. Between the trimmed V and J ends, which lost 5 bases and 8 bases, there was a span of 16 bases. Germline V gene lookup returns CDR1 LNHNV and CDR2 YYDKDF (reference sequence). The CDR3 region is CATSPDRLLEPQHF. In DNA, the CDR3 is TGTGCCACCAGCCCGGACAGATTATTAGAGCCCCAGCATTTT.

This clonotype was recorded a few times. The chain uses TRBV7-9 and TRBJ2-3; 7 bases are a match to TRBD2. Germline V CDR1 and CDR2: SEHNR, FQNEAQ (reference sequence). The CDR3 extends over 16 amino acids. The V gene end was trimmed by 4 bases and the J gene end by 5 bases; junction bases not matched to a gene: 12. CDR3 amino acids: CASSSERGGFKDTQYF. CDR3 nucleotides: TGTGCCAGCAGCTCTGAGCGCGGGGGATTCAAAGATACGCAGTATTTT. Supplemented by reference TRBV7-9 and TRBJ2-3, the full variable domain reads DTGVSQNPRHKITKRGQNVTFRCDPISEHNRLYWYRQTLGQGPEFLTYFQNEAQLEKSRLLSDRFSAERPKGSFSTLEIQRTEQGDSAMYLCASSSERGGFKDTQYFGPGTRLTVL.

This clonotype was detected ten times or more. The chain employs TRBV7-3 and TRBJ2-7; D possibly corresponds to TRBD2 (5 bases). The CDR3 runs to 14 residues. CDR1 is SGHTA and CDR2 is FQGTGA in the germline V gene. V shed 5 bases and J shed 0 bases, with 11 bases lying between them. CDR3 loop: CASSPLGSSYEQYF. The DNA for the CDR3 is TGTGCCAGCAGCCCGCTGGGGAGCTCCTACGAGCAGTACTTC. Filled out from reference TRBV7-3 and TRBJ2-7, the complete variable domain reads GAGVSQTPSNKVTEKGKYVELRCDPISGHTALYWYRQSLGQGPEFLIYFQGTGAADDSGLPNDRFFAVRPEGSVSTLKIQRTERGDSAVYLCASSPLGSSYEQYFGPGTRLTVT.

Of note for this clonotype: The junction departs from the called germline gene at one end, perhaps through a read error. The chain has TRBV27 and TRBJ1-3, with D hard to call. The length of the CDR3 is 14 residues. Germline CDR1 reads MNHEY; CDR2 reads SMNVEV (reference sequence). CDR3 protein: CDSSRTGSGNTIYF. DNA for the CDR3: TGTGACAGCAGTCGGACCGGGTCTGGAAACACCATATATTTT.

This clonotype occurred once. V and J are TRBV5-1 and TRBJ2-7, with D perhaps assigned TRBD1 or TRBD2 (7 bases each). The germline V gene encodes CDR1 SGHRS and CDR2 YFSETQ. The V gene lost 5 bases and the J gene lost 3 bases, with 24 bases spanning the gap. The CDR3 is made up of 17 amino acids. CDR3 protein: CASSPGGVRTALYEQYF. The CDR3 DNA reads as TGCGCCAGCAGTCCAGGGGGGGTGAGAACGGCCCTCTACGAGCAGTACTTC.

This clonotype was seen only a few times. The CDR3 loop reads CSGMGGRSTEAFF. The CDR3 DNA reads TGCAGCGGGATGGGGGGAAGGAGCACTGAAGCTTTCTTT. V is TRBV29-1 and J is TRBJ1-1, with a possible D match to TRBD1 (5 bases). This CDR3 spans 13 amino acids. V was trimmed by 7 bases and J by 4 bases, leaving 16 bases between them. Germline CDR1 reads SQVTM; CDR2 reads ANQGSEA.